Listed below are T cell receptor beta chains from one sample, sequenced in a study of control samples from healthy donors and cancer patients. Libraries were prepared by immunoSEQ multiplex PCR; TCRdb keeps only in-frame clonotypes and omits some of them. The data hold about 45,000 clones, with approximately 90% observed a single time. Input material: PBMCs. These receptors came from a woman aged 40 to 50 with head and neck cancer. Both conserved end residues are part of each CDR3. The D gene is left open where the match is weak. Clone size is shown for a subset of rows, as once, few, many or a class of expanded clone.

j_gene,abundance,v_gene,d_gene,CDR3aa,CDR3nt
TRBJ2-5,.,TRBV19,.,CASRRSGGLMQETQYF,TGTGCCAGTAGGCGATCGGGCGGGCTAATGCAAGAGACCCAGTACTTC
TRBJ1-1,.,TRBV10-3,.,CAIRDISNTEAFF,TGTGCCATTCGGGACATTTCGAACACTGAAGCTTTCTTT
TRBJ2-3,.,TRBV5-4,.,CASSLKLAGYTDTQYF,TGTGCCAGCAGCTTGAAGCTAGCCGGGTACACAGATACGCAGTATTTT
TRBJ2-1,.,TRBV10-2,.,CASTFGGMSSYNEQFF,TGCGCCAGCACATTTGGCGGGATGAGCTCCTACAATGAGCAGTTCTTC
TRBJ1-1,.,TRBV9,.,CASSVQGHTEAFF,TGTGCCAGCAGCGTACAGGGGCACACTGAAGCTTTCTTT
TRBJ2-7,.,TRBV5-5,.,CASSLDSSSSYEQYF,TGTGCCAGCAGCTTGGACAGCTCAAGCTCCTACGAGCAGTACTTC
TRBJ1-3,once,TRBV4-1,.,CASSQAGQGSSGNTIYF,TGCGCCAGCAGCCAAGCGGGTCAGGGAAGCTCTGGAAACACCATATATTTT
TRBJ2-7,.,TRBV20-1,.,CSAGRYEQYF,TGCAGTGCCGGTAGATACGAGCAGTACTTC
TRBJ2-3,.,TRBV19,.,CASSDPRRGTKHSSTDTQYF,TGTGCCAGTAGTGATCCTCGACGGGGAACCAAACACTCTAGCACAGATACGCAGTATTTT
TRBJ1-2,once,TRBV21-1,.,CASSKETSGATGGIGYTF,TGTGCCAGCAGCAAAGAAACCTCGGGGGCGACAGGGGGCATAGGCTACACCTTC
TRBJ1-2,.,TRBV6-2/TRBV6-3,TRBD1,CASSSRTGGRVYGYTF,TGTGCCAGCAGTTCCCGGACAGGGGGAAGGGTCTATGGCTACACCTTC
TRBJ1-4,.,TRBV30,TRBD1,CALRQGAYEKLFF,TGTGCCTTACGACAGGGGGCATATGAAAAACTGTTTTTT
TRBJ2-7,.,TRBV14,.,CASREGGAGYEQYF,TGTGCCAGCAGGGAAGGAGGGGCGGGCTACGAGCAGTACTTC
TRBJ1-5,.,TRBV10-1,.,CASSVSGYQPQHF,TGCGCCAGCAGTGTATCAGGGTATCAGCCCCAGCATTTT
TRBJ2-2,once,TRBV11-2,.,CASMKTRGTGELFF,TGTGCCAGCATGAAGACTAGGGGCACCGGGGAGCTGTTTTTT
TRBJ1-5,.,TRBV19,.,CASRRGDLNQPQHF,TGTGCCAGTAGAAGGGGTGACCTCAATCAGCCCCAGCATTTT
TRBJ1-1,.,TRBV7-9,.,CASSQTGTSTEAFF,TGTGCCAGCAGCCAAACCGGGACGAGCACTGAAGCTTTCTTT
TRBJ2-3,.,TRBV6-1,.,CASSERILGATGSDTQYF,TGTGCCAGCAGTGAAAGAATCTTGGGGGCCACAGGGTCAGATACGCAGTATTTT
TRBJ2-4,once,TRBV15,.,CAPPHRFLAKNIQYF,TGTGCCCCCCCACACAGGTTCTTAGCCAAAAACATTCAGTACTTC